This T cell receptor beta chain was identified during a study of blood T cell repertoires in COVID-19. The wider study: T cells, B-cell-depleted T cells, or PBMCs provided the cDNA or gDNA that served as material.

Germline CDR1 is LGHDT and CDR2 is YNNKEL (reference sequence). Trimming at V came to 5 bases and at J to 10 bases, leaving 9 bases not matched to a gene. The CDR3 covers 14 residues. Under the authors' procedure: For nucleated cells, counts were estimated from reference gene primer amplification. The protocol was immunoSEQ multiplex PCR, while the TCRdb copy is restricted to in-frame clones and leaves out a portion. Clonal size and the V and J genes are those of that table, whereas D and trimming came from the DNA. The sample lists approximately 130,000 clones; about 87% were seen once. The chain carries TRBV3-1 (or the pseudogene TRBV3-2) and TRBJ1-1; 11 nucleotides align to TRBD1. The sequencing input was peripheral blood. The sequence came from a woman aged 50 to 60 with acute or convalescent COVID-19. CDR3 DNA: TGTGCCAGCAGCTTTATAGGGGGACAGGGGGGAGCTTTCTTT. Protein: CASSFIGGQGGAFF.